The entry below describes one T cell receptor (beta chain). The data derive from a study of blood T cells in healthy people across ages. About the research overall: Capture via template switching afforded approximately one barcoded beta molecule per two T cells.

Around 10 milliliters of peripheral blood were drawn from each donor. Together with a sample-barcoded 5' primer, a J-beta primer mix was included in a second PCR lasting about 6 to 11 cycles. TCRdb processed the 5' RACE reads anew with MiXCR; each CDR3 protein has one entry. The sample has hundreds of thousands of distinct CDR3 sequences; approximately 50% are singletons. Sequenced input: blood. This clonotype was sampled from a woman aged 55-70 years in good health.

The CDR3 DNA reads as TGCGCCAGCAGCGAACTAACCGGGACAGGGGTTTTAGATACGCAGTATTTT. This encodes CASSELTGTGVLDTQYF. The chain joins TRBV5-1 to TRBJ2-3, with 10 bases lining up with TRBD1. The CDR3 loop spans 17 amino acids. Trimming took 4 bases from V and 5 from J; bases not matched to a gene: 13. Germline CDR1 is SGHRS and CDR2 is YFSETQ.